What follows are 31 T cell receptor beta chains derived from one specimen sequenced in a study of blood T cells in healthy people across ages. A J-beta primer mix and a sample-barcoded 5' primer were used in a second PCR of about 6 to 12 cycles. One entry per CDR3 protein, called by TCRdb with MiXCR from the 5' RACE reads. Of about 1.1 million distinct CDR3 sequences detected, around two fifths appear once; the ten largest clones hold 13%. Sequencing input: blood. These receptors were obtained from a man aged 18 to 35 in good health.

V is TRBV6-5 and J is TRBJ1-2; D might be TRBD1 (5 bases). With 7 bases removed from V and 0 bases from J, the gap between germline ends came to 12 bases. Per germline, CDR1 MNHEY and CDR2 SVGAGI. This CDR3 contains 14 residues. CDR3 coding DNA: TGTGCCAGCAACGAACTGGGACCTAACTATGGCTACACCTTC. It specifies CASNELGPNYGYTF.

The chain has TRBV4-1 and TRBJ1-2; D gene ambiguous. The CDR3 is 12 residues long. Germline CDR1 is MGHRA and CDR2 is YSYEKL. Trimming removed 3 bases from V and 7 bases from J, with 9 bases in between. Here the CDR3 DNA reads TGCGCCAGCAGCCATCGCGATGGTGGCTACACCTTC. It is translated as CASSHRDGGYTF.

Comment on this clonotype: A much larger clone is a single base away; this may be a read error. The CDR3 spells CAGSLTGVGQPQHF. The CDR3 bases are TGCGCCGGCAGCTTGACAGGGGTAGGTCAGCCCCAGCATTTT. V gene TRBV5-1 combines with J gene TRBJ1-5; 8 nucleotides agree with TRBD1. This CDR3 comprises 14 residues. Germline CDR1 reads SGHRS; CDR2 reads YFSETQ.

The V and J genes are TRBV12-3 or TRBV12-4 and TRBJ2-3; D possibly corresponds to TRBD2 (6 bases). V lost 2 bases, J lost 8 bases, and 17 bases lay in between. The CDR3 spans 15 residues. CDR3 bases: TGTGCCAGCAGTTTACTAGCGATCTCGCCGGGTACGCAGTATTTT. This sequence encodes CASSLLAISPGTQYF.

A word on this clonotype: A much bigger clone sits one base away, suggesting this may be a read error. This chain connects TRBV12-3 or TRBV12-4 to TRBJ1-2; the match to TRBD1 covers 7 bases. V lost 6 bases, J lost 10 bases, and 8 bases stayed unmatched. This CDR3 is built from 12 residues. CDR3 sequence (DNA): TGTGCCAGCAGGCCCCAGGGGGGTGACTACACCTTC. Translated: CASRPQGGDYTF.

This clonotype was picked up a small number of times. The V call is TRBV2, the J call TRBJ2-1; D gene unclear. The V and J ends lost 1 base and 5 bases respectively, with 15 bases between them. CDR1 and CDR2 from the germline V gene are SNHLY and FYNNEI. The CDR3 loop spans 16 amino acids. CDR3 sequence (DNA): TGTGCCAGCAGTGAAGTCGGTGGCGGCCTAAACAATGAGCAGTTCTTC. This codes for CASSEVGGGLNNEQFF.

The rearrangement links TRBV14 to TRBJ2-7; TRBD2 might be the D (6 bases). Germline V lookup: CDR1 SGHDN, CDR2 FVKESK. V was clipped by 4 bases and J by 7 bases, with 17 bases between them. This CDR3 has 14 residues. The CDR3 protein is CASSPDLRGNEQYF. The CDR3 nucleotides read TGTGCCAGCAGCCCCGACTTGCGGGGAAATGAGCAGTACTTC. Combining the CDR3 with reference TRBV14 and TRBJ2-7 gives the whole variable domain EAGVTQFPSHSVIEKGQTVTLRCDPISGHDNLYWYRRVMGKEIKFLLHFVKESKQDESGMPNNRFLAERTGGTYSTLKVQPAELEDSGVYFCASSPDLRGNEQYFGPGTRLTVT.

The chain combines TRBV2 with TRBJ2-2; D perhaps matches TRBD2 (6 bases). Germline V lookup: CDR1 SNHLY, CDR2 FYNNEI. Deletions cut 0 bases from V and 4 bases from J, with 15 bases between. This CDR3 is 17 amino acids long. The CDR3 region has the DNA TGTGCCAGCAGTGAAGCGCCGGGGGATAGGGGCACCGGGGAGCTGTTTTTT. It specifies CASSEAPGDRGTGELFF.

At least ten counts were recorded for this clonotype. An end of the junction does not agree with germline; a read error may underlie this. The V and J genes are TRBV4-3 and TRBJ2-1; D is unresolved. The CDR3 consists of 13 residues. CDR1 LGHNA and CDR2 YSLEER come from the germline V gene. CDR3 protein: CASSQDRNNEQFF. Here the CDR3 DNA reads TGTGCCAGCAGCCAAGACCGTAACAATGAGCAGTTCTTC.

V usage is TRBV25-1 and J usage is TRBJ1-4; tentative D call: TRBD1 (6 bases). Germline CDR1 and CDR2: MGHDK and SYGVNS. The CDR3 is 15 amino acids. V lost 1 base and J 7 bases, leaving 13 bases between the germline ends. The CDR3 coding sequence is TGTGCCAGCAGTGAATTGTTAGGGGGTGGTGAAAAACTGTTTTTT. Its translation is CASSELLGGGEKLFF.

This clonotype was seen only a few times. The chain links TRBV7-2 to TRBJ2-1; TRBD2 matches 11 bases. Germline values: CDR1 SGHTA, CDR2 FQGNSA. V was clipped by 5 bases and J by 5 bases; unmatched bases: 8. This CDR3 spans 16 amino acids. The CDR3 DNA follows: TGTGCCAGCAGCCCGGGACTAGCGGAGGCAGACAATGAGCAGTTCTTC. Translation: CASSPGLAEADNEQFF.

The chain combines TRBV3-1 with TRBJ2-1; TRBD2 agrees at 14 bases. The J segment lost 6 bases and the V segment lost 5 bases, leaving 9 bases of the junction unmatched. The CDR3 is 17 residues long. CDR1 and CDR2 (germline): LGHDT, YNNKEL (reference sequence). The CDR3 reads CASSVRTSGGPPNEQFF. For the CDR3, the DNA is TGTGCCAGCAGCGTCAGGACTAGCGGGGGGCCGCCCAATGAGCAGTTCTTC.

This sequence joins TRBV20-1 and TRBJ2-2, with 9 bases fitting TRBD2. This CDR3 is 14 amino acids long. The V gene end was trimmed by 1 base and the J gene end by 6 bases; junction bases not matched to a gene: 3. The germline CDR1 and CDR2 sequences are DFQATT and SNEGSKA (reference sequence). The CDR3 here is CSARVSGGSGELFF. In DNA form, the CDR3 reads TGCAGTGCTAGAGTTAGCGGGGGTTCCGGGGAGCTGTTTTTT.

This chain links TRBV4-2 with TRBJ2-3, with 9 positions matching TRBD2. The V and J ends lost 0 bases and 4 bases, in that order; junction bases with no gene match: 11. Germline CDR1 LGHNA, CDR2 YNFKEQ. The CDR3 contains 18 residues. CDR3 nucleotides: TGTGCCAGCAGCCAAGATCTAGCGGGACCCAAAGAGCCAGATACGCAGTATTTT. This translates into CASSQDLAGPKEPDTQYF.

The V gene is TRBV5-1, the J gene TRBJ2-1; TRBD2 matches 7 bases. Germline values: CDR1 SGHRS, CDR2 YFSETQ. CDR3 length: 16 residues. Germline trimming cut 3 bases from V and 1 base from J; bases unmatched to any gene: 7. For the CDR3, the DNA is TGCGCCAGCAGCTCCGCGGGAGTAGGTTCCTACAATGAGCAGTTCTTC. Translating gives CASSSAGVGSYNEQFF.

This clonotype turned up a few times. The rearrangement uses TRBV4-3 and TRBJ2-3, with TRBD1 as a possible D gene (6 bases). Germline V gene lookup returns CDR1 LGHNA and CDR2 YSLEER. The germline V and J ends were trimmed by 0 bases and 7 bases, with 17 bases remaining between them. This CDR3 has 16 residues. The CDR3 coding sequence is TGCGCCAGCAGCCAAGATCGCGGACAGCCAGCGAATACGCAGTATTTT. It is translated as CASSQDRGQPANTQYF.

The chain is built from TRBV12-3 or TRBV12-4 and TRBJ2-3; D may correspond to TRBD1 or TRBD2 (5 bases each). V gave up 4 bases and J gave up 2 bases, with 7 bases separating them. CDR3 length: 13 residues. CDR3 sequence: CASSWDVTDTQYF. For the CDR3, the DNA is TGTGCCAGCAGTTGGGACGTCACAGATACGCAGTATTTT.

This clonotype was counted between two and nine times. V and J are TRBV4-1 and TRBJ1-2; D call uncertain. The CDR3 is 16 residues long. V was pared by 0 bases and J by 8 bases, with 19 bases between. Germline V gene lookup returns CDR1 MGHRA and CDR2 YSYEKL. CDR3 amino acids: CASSQDQKGVLGGYTF. The CDR3 DNA reads TGCGCCAGCAGCCAAGATCAGAAGGGAGTCCTAGGCGGCTACACCTTC.

Ten or more counts support this clonotype. V and J are TRBV5-1 and TRBJ1-1, with D possibly TRBD1 on 6 matching bases. Germline loops: CDR1 SGHRS, CDR2 YFSETQ. The length of the CDR3 is 14 residues. Trimming took 0 bases from V and 1 from J, leaving 7 bases between them. The CDR3 loop reads CASSLEQGNTEAFF. As DNA, the CDR3 is TGCGCCAGCAGCTTGGAACAGGGGAACACTGAAGCTTTCTTT.

The table lists this clonotype with a few counts. This rearrangement joins TRBV25-1 to TRBJ2-3; no clear D. The CDR3 totals 17 residues. The germline V gene has CDR1 MGHDK and CDR2 SYGVNS. V gave up 2 bases and J gave up 0 bases, with 15 bases separating them. The CDR3 loop is CASSEGWNGESTDTQYF. For the CDR3, the DNA is TGTGCCAGCAGTGAAGGGTGGAATGGGGAAAGCACAGATACGCAGTATTTT. The entire variable domain, with the rest obtained from reference TRBV25-1 and TRBJ2-3, is as follows: EADIYQTPRYLVIGTGKKITLECSQTMGHDKMYWYQQDPGMELHLIHYSYGVNSTEKGDLSSESTVSRIRTEHFPLTLESARPSHTSQYLCASSEGWNGESTDTQYFGPGTRLTVL.

This clonotype has only a few counts. J is TRBJ2-3 and V is TRBV5-6, with a tentative D call TRBD1 (5 bases). The ends were cut back, 3 bases at V and 0 bases at J, with 14 bases in the middle. CDR3 length equals 16 residues. Germline V CDR1 and CDR2: SGHDT, YYEEEE. The CDR3 DNA is TGTGCCAGCAGCTCCCCGACAGAACCTAGCACAGATACGCAGTATTTT. This translates into CASSSPTEPSTDTQYF.

Remarks on this clonotype: A single base separates this from a much larger clone, so it may be a read error. CDR3 bases: TGTGCCAGCAGCCCAAACCCGACGGGCGATGGCTACACCTTC. Translation gives CASSPNPTGDGYTF. The V and J genes are TRBV6-5 and TRBJ1-2; D gene uncertain. This CDR3 has 14 residues. Trimming pared 6 bases from V and 6 bases from J, leaving 17 bases between. Germline V gives CDR1 MNHEY, CDR2 SVGAGI.

The chain has TRBV2 and TRBJ1-1; D is unclear. The ends were cut back, 5 bases at V and 1 base at J, with 5 bases in the middle. Germline V gene sequence: CDR1 SNHLY, CDR2 FYNNEI. The CDR3 contains 12 residues. Here the CDR3 DNA reads TGTGCCAGCAGTACAAGGAACACTGAAGCTTTCTTT. It encodes CASSTRNTEAFF.

This clonotype was seen a handful of times. J is TRBJ1-1 and V is TRBV20-1, with D perhaps matching TRBD1 (6 bases). V was shortened by 2 bases and J by 3 bases, with 7 bases between the two germline ends. The CDR3 extends over 12 amino acids. Looked up from germline, CDR1 is DFQATT and CDR2 is SNEGSKA (reference sequence). The CDR3 loop is CSARRQDTEAFF. CDR3 nucleotides: TGCAGTGCTAGAAGACAGGACACTGAAGCTTTCTTT.

This chain links TRBV5-4 with TRBJ2-7; possible D gene TRBD1, 6 bases. Per germline, CDR1 SGHNT and CDR2 YYREEE (reference sequence). CDR3 length: 13 amino acids. V lost 5 bases and J lost 1, with 10 bases in between. This CDR3 reads CASSAQGSYEQYF. For the CDR3, the DNA is TGTGCCAGCAGTGCACAGGGATCCTACGAGCAGTACTTC.

This clonotype was seen a handful of times. J is TRBJ2-1 and V is TRBV30; the match to TRBD2 covers 9 bases. Germline lookup yields CDR1 GTSNPN and CDR2 SVGIG (reference sequence). CDR3 length: 14 residues. After removal of 4 bases from V and 3 bases from J, the junction contained 4 bases not matched to a gene. The CDR3 bases are TGTGCCTGGATGGGTAGCGGGGGCTACAATGAGCAGTTCTTC. The encoded protein is CAWMGSGGYNEQFF.

The chain combines TRBV29-1 with TRBJ1-1; maybe TRBD1 (5 bases). CDR1 and CDR2 (germline): SQVTM, ANQGSEA. V lost 0 bases, J lost 1 base, and 18 bases lay in between. The CDR3 runs to 17 residues. Here the CDR3 DNA reads TGCAGCGTTGAAGATAGAAGGGGATCTCGGGAGAACACTGAAGCTTTCTTT. Amino acid sequence: CSVEDRRGSRENTEAFF. The whole variable domain, filled in from reference TRBV29-1 and TRBJ1-1, reads SAVISQKPSRDICQRGTSLTIQCQVDSQVTMMFWYRQQPGQSLTLIATANQGSEATYESGFVIDKFPISRPNLTFSTLTVSNMSPEDSSIYLCSVEDRRGSRENTEAFFGQGTRLTVV.

This clonotype was found a few times. The chain joins TRBV29-1 to TRBJ1-5; TRBD1 might be the D (5 bases). The germline CDR1 and CDR2 sequences are SQVTM and ANQGSEA. There are 14 residues in the CDR3. V was clipped by 7 bases and J by 1 base, with 14 bases between them. Here the CDR3 reads CSASSRDSNQPQHF. In DNA, the CDR3 is TGCAGCGCCAGCTCCCGGGACAGCAATCAGCCCCAGCATTTT.

There are many counts of this clonotype. The chain uses TRBV7-2 and TRBJ1-4; no firm D call. Between the trimmed V and J ends, which lost 1 base and 5 bases, there was a span of 8 bases. This CDR3 region has 14 residues. Germline V gene sequence: CDR1 SGHTA, CDR2 FQGNSA. The CDR3 protein is CASSLGAGNEKLFF. The CDR3 nucleotides are TGTGCCAGCAGCTTAGGGGCAGGAAATGAAAAACTGTTTTTT.

V gene TRBV7-2 combines with J gene TRBJ2-3; D unclear. CDR1 is SGHTA, CDR2 FQGNSA, per germline. Trimming cost V 4 bases and J 4 bases, with 12 bases left between them. The CDR3 is 14 amino acids. The CDR3 is CASSSRSHPDTQYF. The CDR3 DNA reads as TGTGCCAGCAGCTCGAGAAGCCACCCAGATACGCAGTATTTT.

This clonotype was seen only a few times. V is TRBV27 and J is TRBJ2-1, with D perhaps matching TRBD2 (5 bases). Germline CDR1 is MNHEY and CDR2 is SMNVEV (reference sequence). V was shortened by 8 bases and J by 12 bases, with 11 bases between the two germline ends. The CDR3 totals 10 residues. CDR3 in DNA: TGTGCCAGCGGAAGCGGAAGGCAGTTCTTC. It codes for CASGSGRQFF.